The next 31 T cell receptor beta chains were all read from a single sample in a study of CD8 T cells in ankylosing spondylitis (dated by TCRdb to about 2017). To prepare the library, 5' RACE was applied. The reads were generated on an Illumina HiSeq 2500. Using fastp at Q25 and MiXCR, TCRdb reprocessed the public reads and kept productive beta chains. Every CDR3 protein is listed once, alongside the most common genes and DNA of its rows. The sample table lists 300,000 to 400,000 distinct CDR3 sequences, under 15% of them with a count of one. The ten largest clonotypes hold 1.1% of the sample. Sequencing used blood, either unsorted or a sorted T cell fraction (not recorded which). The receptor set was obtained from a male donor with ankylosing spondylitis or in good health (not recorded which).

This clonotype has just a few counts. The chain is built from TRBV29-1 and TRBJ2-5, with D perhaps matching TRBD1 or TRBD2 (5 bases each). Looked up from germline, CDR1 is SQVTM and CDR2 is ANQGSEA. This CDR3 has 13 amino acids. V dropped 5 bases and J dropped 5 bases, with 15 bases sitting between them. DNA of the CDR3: TGCAGCGTTCAAGCCCTCCGGGGCGAGACCCAGTACTTC. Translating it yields CSVQALRGETQYF.

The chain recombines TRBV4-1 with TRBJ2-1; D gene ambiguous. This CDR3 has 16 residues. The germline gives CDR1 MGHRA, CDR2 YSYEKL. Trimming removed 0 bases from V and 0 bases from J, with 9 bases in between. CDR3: CASSQDNSRSYNEQFF. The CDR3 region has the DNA TGCGCCAGCAGCCAAGATAACAGTCGCTCCTACAATGAGCAGTTCTTC.

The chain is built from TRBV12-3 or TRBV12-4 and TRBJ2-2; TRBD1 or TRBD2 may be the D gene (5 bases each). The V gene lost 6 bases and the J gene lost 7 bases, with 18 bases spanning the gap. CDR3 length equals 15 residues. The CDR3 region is CASRSFGGRIGELFF. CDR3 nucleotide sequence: TGTGCCAGCAGATCCTTTGGGGGAAGAATCGGGGAGCTGTTTTTT.

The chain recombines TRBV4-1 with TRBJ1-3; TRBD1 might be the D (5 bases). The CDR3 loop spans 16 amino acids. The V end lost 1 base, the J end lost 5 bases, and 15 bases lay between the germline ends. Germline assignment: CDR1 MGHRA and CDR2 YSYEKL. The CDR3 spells CASSQGVGEWRNTIYF. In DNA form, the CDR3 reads TGCGCCAGCAGCCAAGGAGTAGGGGAATGGAGAAACACCATATATTTT.

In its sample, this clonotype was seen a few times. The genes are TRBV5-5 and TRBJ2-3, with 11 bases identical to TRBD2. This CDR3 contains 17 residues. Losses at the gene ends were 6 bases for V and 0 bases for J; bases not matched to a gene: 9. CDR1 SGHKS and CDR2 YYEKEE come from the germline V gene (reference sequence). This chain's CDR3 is CASMRTSGPSSTDTQYF. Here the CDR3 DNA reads TGTGCCAGCATGAGGACTAGCGGGCCCTCTAGCACAGATACGCAGTATTTT.

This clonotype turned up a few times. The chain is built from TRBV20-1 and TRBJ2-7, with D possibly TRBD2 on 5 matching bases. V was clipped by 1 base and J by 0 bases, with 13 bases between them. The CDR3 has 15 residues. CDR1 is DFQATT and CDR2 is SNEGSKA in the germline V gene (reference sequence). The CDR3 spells CSARGWLGSSYEQYF. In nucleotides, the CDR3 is TGCAGTGCTAGAGGGTGGTTAGGGAGCTCCTACGAGCAGTACTTC.

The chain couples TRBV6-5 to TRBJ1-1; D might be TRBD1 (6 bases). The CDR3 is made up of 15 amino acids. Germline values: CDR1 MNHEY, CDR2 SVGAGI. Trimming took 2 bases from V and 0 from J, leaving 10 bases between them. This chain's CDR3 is CASSYRPGVNTEAFF. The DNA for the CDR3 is TGTGCCAGCAGTTACCGGCCAGGGGTGAACACTGAAGCTTTCTTT.

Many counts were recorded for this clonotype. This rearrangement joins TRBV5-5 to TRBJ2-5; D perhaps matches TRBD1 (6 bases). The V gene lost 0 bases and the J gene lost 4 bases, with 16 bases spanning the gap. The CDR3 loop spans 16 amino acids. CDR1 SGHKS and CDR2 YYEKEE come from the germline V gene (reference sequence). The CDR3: CASSLVDTGLGETQYF. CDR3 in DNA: TGTGCCAGCAGCTTGGTAGATACAGGGCTTGGAGAGACCCAGTACTTC.

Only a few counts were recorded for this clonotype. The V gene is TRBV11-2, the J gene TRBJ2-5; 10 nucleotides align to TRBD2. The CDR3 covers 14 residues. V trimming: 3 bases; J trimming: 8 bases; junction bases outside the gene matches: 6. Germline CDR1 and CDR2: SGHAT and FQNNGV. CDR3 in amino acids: CASSFQREGPTQYF. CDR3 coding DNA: TGTGCCAGCAGCTTCCAGCGGGAGGGCCCAACCCAGTACTTC.

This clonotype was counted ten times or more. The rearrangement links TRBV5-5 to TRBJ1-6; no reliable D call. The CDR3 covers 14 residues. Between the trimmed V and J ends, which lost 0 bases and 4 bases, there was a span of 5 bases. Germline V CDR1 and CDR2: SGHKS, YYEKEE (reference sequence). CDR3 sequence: CASSLDGYNSPLHF. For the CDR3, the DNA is TGTGCCAGCAGCTTGGACGGGTATAATTCACCCCTCCACTTT.

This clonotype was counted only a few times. The CDR3 DNA reads TGTGCCAGCAGTAGCCGGGTGGGGGAGCAGTACTTC. Protein: CASSSRVGEQYF. The chain is built from TRBV12-3 or TRBV12-4 and TRBJ2-7; D gene unclear. The CDR3 covers 12 residues. V dropped 5 bases and J dropped 7 bases, with 12 bases sitting between them.

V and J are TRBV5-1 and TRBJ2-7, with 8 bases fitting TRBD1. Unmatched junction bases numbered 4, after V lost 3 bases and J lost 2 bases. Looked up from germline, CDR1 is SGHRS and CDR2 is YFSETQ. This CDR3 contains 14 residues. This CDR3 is CASSSTGEAYEQYF. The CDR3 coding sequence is TGCGCCAGCAGCTCGACAGGGGAGGCCTACGAGCAGTACTTC.

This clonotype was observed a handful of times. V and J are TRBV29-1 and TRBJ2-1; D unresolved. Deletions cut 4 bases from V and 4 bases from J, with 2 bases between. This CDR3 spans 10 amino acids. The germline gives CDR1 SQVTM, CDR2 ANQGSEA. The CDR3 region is CSVGYNEQFF. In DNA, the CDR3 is TGCAGCGTTGGGTACAATGAGCAGTTCTTC.

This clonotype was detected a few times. The CDR3 protein is CASSYSNLPSSGTGQYF. In DNA form, the CDR3 reads TGTGCCAGCAGTTACTCGAATCTTCCGTCTAGCGGGACAGGGCAGTACTTC. This chain connects TRBV6-5 to TRBJ2-7; a weak D match, TRBD2 (9 bases). V dropped 0 bases and J dropped 9 bases, with 24 bases sitting between them. CDR3 length: 17 residues. Germline CDR1 MNHEY, CDR2 SVGAGI.

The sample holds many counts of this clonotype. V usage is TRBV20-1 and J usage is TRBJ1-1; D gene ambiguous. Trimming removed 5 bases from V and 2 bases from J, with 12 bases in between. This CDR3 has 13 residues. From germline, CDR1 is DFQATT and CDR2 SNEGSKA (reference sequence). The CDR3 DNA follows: TGCAGTGCTGGCCCAGACTTAAACACTGAAGCTTTCTTT. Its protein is CSAGPDLNTEAFF.

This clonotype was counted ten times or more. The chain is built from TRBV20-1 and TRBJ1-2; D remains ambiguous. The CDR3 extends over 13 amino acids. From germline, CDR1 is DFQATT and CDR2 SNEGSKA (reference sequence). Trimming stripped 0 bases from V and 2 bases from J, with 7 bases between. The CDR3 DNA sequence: TGCAGTGCTAGAGAGATGGTGAACTATGGCTACACCTTC. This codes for CSAREMVNYGYTF.

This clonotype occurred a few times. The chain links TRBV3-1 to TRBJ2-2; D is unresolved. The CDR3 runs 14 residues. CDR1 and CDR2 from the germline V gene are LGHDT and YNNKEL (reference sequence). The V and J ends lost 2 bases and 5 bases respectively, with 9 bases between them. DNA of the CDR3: TGTGCCAGCAGCCAACTAAGTAGAACCGGGGAGCTGTTTTTT. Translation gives CASSQLSRTGELFF.

CDR3 loop: CASSSETGAQYF. The CDR3 DNA reads TGCGCCAGCAGCTCAGAGACAGGGGCTCAGTACTTC. This chain uses TRBV5-1 with TRBJ2-7; 8 bases match TRBD1. J lost 10 bases, V lost 3 bases, and 6 bases had no gene match. Germline CDR1 and CDR2: SGHRS and YFSETQ. CDR3 length: 12 amino acids.

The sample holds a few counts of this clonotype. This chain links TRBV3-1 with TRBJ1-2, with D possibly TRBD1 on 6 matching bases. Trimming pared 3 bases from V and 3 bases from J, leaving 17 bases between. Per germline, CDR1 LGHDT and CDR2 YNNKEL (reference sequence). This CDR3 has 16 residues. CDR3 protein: CASSHFLGGMDYGYTF. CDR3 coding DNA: TGTGCCAGCAGCCACTTCTTAGGGGGAATGGACTATGGCTACACCTTC.

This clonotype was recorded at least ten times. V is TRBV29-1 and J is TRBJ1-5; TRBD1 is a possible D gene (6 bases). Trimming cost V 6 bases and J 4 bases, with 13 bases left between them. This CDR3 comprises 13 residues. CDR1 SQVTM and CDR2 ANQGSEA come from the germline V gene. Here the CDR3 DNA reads TGCAGCGTGATGACAGGTGAGAATCAGCCCCAGCATTTT. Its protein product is CSVMTGENQPQHF.

The CDR3 DNA reads TGTGCCAGCAGCGCACCTCCTTTGGGGTTGGCTTTCTTT. Translation: CASSAPPLGLAFF. This chain uses TRBV3-1 with TRBJ1-1; D not resolved. With 5 bases removed from V and 11 bases from J, the gap between germline ends came to 18 bases. The V gene's germline CDR1 is LGHDT and CDR2 YNNKEL (reference sequence). The CDR3 extends over 13 amino acids.

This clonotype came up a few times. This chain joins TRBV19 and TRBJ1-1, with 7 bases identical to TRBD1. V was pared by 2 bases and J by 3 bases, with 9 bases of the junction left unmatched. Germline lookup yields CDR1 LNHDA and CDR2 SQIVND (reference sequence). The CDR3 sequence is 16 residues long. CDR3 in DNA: TGTGCCAGTAGTATAAACAGGGGCCGGGCGGACACTGAAGCTTTCTTT. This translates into CASSINRGRADTEAFF.

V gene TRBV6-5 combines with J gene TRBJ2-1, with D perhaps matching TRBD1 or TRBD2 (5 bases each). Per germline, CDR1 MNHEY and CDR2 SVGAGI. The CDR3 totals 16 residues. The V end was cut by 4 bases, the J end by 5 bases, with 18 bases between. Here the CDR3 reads CASSFPPSGRDNEQFF. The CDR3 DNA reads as TGTGCCAGCAGTTTCCCACCTTCGGGGCGGGACAATGAGCAGTTCTTC.

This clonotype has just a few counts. The CDR3 bases are TGTGCCAGCAGCCGTCCCCCGGGACAGGGGTTATTTCACAACACCGGGGAGCTGTTTTTT. It specifies CASSRPPGQGLFHNTGELFF. V and J are TRBV11-2 and TRBJ2-2, with 10 bases identical to TRBD1. The germline V gene has CDR1 SGHAT and CDR2 FQNNGV. This CDR3 spans 20 amino acids. V shed 5 bases and J 2 bases; nucleotides not matched to a gene: 17.

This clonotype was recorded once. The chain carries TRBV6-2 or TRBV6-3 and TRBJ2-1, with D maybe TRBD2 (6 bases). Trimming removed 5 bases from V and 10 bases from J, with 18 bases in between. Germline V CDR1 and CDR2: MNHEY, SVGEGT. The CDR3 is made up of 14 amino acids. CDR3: CASSPGVAAPEQFF. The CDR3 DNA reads TGTGCCAGCAGTCCCGGGGTAGCGGCCCCAGAGCAGTTCTTC.

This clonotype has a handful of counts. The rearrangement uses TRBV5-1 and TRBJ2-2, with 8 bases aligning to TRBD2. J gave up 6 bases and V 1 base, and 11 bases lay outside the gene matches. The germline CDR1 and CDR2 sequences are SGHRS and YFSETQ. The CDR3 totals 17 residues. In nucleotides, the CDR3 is TGCGCCAGCAGCTTGTCGAAGACTAGCGAATTTGCCGGGGAGCTGTTTTTT. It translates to CASSLSKTSEFAGELFF.

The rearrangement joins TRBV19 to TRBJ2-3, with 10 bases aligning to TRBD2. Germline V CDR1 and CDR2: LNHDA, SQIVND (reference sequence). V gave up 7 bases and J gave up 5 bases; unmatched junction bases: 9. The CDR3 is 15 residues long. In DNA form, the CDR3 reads TGTGCCAGTAACGGGCTAGCGGGAGCGGAAGATACGCAGTATTTT. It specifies CASNGLAGAEDTQYF.

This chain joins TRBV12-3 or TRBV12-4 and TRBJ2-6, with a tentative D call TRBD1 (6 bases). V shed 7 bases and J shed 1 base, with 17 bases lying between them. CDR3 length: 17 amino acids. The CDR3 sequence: CASKGTPSGSGANVLTF. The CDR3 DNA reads TGTGCCAGCAAAGGGACACCCTCTGGGTCTGGGGCCAACGTCCTGACTTTC.

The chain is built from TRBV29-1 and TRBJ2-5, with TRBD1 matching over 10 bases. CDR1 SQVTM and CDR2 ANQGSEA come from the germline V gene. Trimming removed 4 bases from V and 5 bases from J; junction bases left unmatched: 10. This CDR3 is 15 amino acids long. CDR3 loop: CSVVDRGLIGETQYF. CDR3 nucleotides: TGCAGCGTTGTAGACAGGGGGCTGATAGGTGAGACCCAGTACTTC.

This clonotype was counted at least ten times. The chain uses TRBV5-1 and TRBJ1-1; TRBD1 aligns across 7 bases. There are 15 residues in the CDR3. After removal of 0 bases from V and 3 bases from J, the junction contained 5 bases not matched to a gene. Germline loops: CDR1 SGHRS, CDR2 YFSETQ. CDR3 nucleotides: TGCGCCAGCAGCTTGGGACAGGGCATGTACACTGAAGCTTTCTTT. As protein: CASSLGQGMYTEAFF.

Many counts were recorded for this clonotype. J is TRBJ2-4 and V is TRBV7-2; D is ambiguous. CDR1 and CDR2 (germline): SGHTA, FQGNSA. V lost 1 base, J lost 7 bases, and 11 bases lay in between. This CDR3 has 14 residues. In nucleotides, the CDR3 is TGTGCCAGCAGCTTAGTATCCTCTGGGAACATTCAGTACTTC. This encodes CASSLVSSGNIQYF.